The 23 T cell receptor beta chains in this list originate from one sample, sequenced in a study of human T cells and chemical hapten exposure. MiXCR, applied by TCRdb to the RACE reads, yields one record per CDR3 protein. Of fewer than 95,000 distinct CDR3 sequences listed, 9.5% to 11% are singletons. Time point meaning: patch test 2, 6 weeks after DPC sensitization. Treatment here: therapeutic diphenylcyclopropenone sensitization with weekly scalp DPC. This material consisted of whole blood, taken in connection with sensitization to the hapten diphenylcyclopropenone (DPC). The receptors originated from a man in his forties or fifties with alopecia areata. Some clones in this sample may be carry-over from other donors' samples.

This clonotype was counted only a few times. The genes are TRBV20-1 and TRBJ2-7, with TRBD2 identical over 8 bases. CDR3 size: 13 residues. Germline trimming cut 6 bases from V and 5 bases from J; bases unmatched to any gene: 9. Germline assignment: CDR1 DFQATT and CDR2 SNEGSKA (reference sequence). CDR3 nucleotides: TGCAGTGCCAAAGCTAGCGGGTTCCACGAGCAGTACTTC. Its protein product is CSAKASGFHEQYF.

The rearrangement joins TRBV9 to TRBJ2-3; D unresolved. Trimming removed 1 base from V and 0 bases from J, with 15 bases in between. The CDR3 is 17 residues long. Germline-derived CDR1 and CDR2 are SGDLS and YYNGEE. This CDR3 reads CASSVQMGPPSTDTQYF. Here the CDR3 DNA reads TGTGCCAGCAGCGTACAGATGGGCCCTCCTAGCACAGATACGCAGTATTTT. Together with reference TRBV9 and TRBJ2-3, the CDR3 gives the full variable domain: DSGVTQTPKHLITATGQRVTLRCSPRSGDLSVYWYQQSLDQGLQFLIQYYNGEERAKGNILERFSAQQFPDLHSELNLSSLELGDSALYFCASSVQMGPPSTDTQYFGPGTRLTVL.

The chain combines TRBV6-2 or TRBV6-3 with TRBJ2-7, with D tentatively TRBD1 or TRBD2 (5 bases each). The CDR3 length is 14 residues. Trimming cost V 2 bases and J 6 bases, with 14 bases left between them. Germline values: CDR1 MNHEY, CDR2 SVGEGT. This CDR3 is CASSYGTRGVEQYV. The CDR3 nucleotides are TGTGCCAGCAGTTACGGCACGAGAGGGGTCGAGCAGTACGTC.

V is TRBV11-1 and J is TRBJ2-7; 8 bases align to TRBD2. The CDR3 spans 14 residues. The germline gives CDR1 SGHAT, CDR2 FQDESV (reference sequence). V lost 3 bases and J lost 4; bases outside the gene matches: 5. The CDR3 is CASSFTSGGYEQYV. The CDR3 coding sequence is TGTGCCAGCAGCTTCACTAGCGGAGGATACGAGCAGTACGTC.

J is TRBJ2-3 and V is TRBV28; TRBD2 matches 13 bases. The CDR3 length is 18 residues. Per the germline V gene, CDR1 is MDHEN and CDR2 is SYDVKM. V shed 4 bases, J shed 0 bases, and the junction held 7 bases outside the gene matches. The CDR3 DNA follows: TGTGCCAGCAGTTCGCCGGGACTAGCGGGATATAGCACAGATACGCAGTATTTT. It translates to CASSSPGLAGYSTDTQYF.

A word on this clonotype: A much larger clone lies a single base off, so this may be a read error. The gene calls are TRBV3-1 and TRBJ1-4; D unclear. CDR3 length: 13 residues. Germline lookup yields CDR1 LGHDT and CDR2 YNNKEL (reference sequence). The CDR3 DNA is TGTGTCAGCAGCGAGACGGTGAATGAAAAACTGTTTTTT. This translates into CVSSETVNEKLFF.

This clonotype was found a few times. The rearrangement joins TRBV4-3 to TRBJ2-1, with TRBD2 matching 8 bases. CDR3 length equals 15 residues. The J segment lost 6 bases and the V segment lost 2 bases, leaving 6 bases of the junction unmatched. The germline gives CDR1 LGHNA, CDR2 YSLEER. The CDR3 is CASSQPAGVRNEQFF. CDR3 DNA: TGCGCCAGCAGCCAACCAGCGGGAGTCCGCAATGAGCAGTTCTTC.

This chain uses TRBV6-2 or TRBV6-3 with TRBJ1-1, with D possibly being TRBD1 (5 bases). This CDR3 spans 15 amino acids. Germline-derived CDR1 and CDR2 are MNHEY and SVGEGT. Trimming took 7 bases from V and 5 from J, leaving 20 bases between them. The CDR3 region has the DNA TGTGCCAGCAATACCGACAGCACCTATCGGACTGAAGCTTTCTTT. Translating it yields CASNTDSTYRTEAFF.

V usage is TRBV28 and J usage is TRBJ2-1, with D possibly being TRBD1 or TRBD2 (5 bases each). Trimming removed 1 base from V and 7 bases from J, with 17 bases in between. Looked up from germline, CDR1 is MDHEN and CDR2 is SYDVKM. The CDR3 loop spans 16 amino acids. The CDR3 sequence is CASSLSFRGPANEQFF. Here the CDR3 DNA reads TGTGCCAGCAGTTTATCCTTTCGGGGACCTGCGAATGAGCAGTTCTTC. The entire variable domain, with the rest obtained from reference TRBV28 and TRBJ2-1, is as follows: DVKVTQSSRYLVKRTGEKVFLECVQDMDHENMFWYRQDPGLGLRLIYFSYDVKMKEKGDIPEGYSVSREKKERFSLILESASTNQTSMYLCASSLSFRGPANEQFFGPGTRLTVL.

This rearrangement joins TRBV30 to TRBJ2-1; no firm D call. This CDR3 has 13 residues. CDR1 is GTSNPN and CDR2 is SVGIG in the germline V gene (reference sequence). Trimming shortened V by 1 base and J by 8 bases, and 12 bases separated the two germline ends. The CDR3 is CAWSDGAYDEQFF. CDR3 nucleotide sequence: TGTGCCTGGAGTGACGGAGCCTATGATGAGCAGTTCTTC.

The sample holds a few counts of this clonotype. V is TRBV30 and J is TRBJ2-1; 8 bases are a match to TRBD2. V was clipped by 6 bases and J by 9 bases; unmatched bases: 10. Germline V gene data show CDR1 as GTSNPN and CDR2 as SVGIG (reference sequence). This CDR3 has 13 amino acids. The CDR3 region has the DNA TGTGCCTGCCTTGCCAGCGGGAGTAGTGAGCAGTTCTTC. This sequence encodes CACLASGSSEQFF.

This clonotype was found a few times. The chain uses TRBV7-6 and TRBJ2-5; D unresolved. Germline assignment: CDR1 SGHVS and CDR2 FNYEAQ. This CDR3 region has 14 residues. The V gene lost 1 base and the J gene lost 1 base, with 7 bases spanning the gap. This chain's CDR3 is CASSLGSSQETQYF. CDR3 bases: TGTGCCAGCAGCTTAGGAAGCAGCCAAGAGACCCAGTACTTC. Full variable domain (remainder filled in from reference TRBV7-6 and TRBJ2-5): GAGVSQSPRYKVTKRGQDVALRCDPISGHVSLYWYRQALGQGPEFLTYFNYEAQQDKSGLPNDRFSAERPEGSISTLTIQRTEQRDSAMYRCASSLGSSQETQYFGPGTRLLVL.

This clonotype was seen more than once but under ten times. The CDR3 here is CASSPRIGVRVTEAFF. In DNA form, the CDR3 reads TGTGCCAGCAGTCCCCGGATAGGGGTGAGGGTCACTGAAGCTTTCTTT. V is TRBV27 and J is TRBJ1-1, with D perhaps matching TRBD1 (5 bases). Germline values: CDR1 MNHEY, CDR2 SMNVEV (reference sequence). The V end was cut by 5 bases, the J end by 4 bases, with 20 bases between. This CDR3 is built from 16 residues.

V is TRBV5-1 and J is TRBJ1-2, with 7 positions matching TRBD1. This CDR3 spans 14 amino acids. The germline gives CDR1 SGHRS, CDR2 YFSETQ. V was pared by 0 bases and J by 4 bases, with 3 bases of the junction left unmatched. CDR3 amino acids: CASSLGDSTYGYTF. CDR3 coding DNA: TGCGCCAGCAGCTTGGGGGACAGCACCTATGGCTACACCTTC.

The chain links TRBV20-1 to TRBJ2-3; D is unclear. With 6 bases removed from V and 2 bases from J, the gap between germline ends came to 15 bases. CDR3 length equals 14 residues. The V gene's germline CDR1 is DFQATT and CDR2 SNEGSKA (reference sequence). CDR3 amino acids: CSAIGGADTDTQYF. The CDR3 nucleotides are TGCAGTGCGATTGGTGGTGCAGACACAGATACGCAGTATTTT.

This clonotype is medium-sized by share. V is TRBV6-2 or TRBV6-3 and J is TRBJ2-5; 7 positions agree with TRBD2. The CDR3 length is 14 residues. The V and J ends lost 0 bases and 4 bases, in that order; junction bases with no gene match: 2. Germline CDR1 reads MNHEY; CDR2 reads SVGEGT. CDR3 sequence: CASSYSGGTETQYF. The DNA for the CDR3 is TGTGCCAGCAGTTACTCGGGAGGGACAGAGACCCAGTACTTC.

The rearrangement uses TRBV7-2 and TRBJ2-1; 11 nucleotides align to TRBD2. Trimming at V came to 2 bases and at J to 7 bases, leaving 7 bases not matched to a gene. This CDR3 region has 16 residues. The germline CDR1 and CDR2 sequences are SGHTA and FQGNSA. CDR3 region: CASSLRTSGSRNEQFF. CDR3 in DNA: TGTGCCAGCAGCTTACGGACTAGCGGGTCAAGAAATGAGCAGTTCTTC.

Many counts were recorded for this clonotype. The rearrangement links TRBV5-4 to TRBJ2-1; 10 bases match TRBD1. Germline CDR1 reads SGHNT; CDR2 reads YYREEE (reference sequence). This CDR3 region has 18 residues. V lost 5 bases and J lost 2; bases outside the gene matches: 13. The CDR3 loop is CASSLPPGQGLAYNEQFF. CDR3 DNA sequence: TGTGCCAGCAGTTTGCCCCCGGGACAGGGGCTGGCCTACAATGAGCAGTTCTTC.

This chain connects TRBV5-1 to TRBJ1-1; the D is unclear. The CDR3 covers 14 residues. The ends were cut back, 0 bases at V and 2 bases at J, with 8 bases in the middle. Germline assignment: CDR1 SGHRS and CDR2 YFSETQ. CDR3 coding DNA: TGCGCCAGCAGCTTGGCCCAGACTAACACTGAAGCTTTCTTT. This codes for CASSLAQTNTEAFF.

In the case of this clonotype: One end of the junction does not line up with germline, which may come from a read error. The chain's CDR3 is CASSTTSGVGYIF. CDR3 DNA sequence: TGTGCCAGCAGTACGACATCGGGAGTTGGCTACATCTTC. The chain combines TRBV2 with TRBJ1-2; D ambiguous. CDR1 is SNHLY, CDR2 FYNNEI, per germline. There are 13 residues in the CDR3.

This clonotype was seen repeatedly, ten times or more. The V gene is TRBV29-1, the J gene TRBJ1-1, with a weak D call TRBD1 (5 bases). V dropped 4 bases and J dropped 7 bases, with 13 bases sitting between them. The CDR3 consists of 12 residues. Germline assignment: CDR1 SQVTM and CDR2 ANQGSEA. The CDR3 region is CSVAQTDHEAFF. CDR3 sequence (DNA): TGCAGCGTTGCCCAGACAGATCATGAAGCTTTCTTT.

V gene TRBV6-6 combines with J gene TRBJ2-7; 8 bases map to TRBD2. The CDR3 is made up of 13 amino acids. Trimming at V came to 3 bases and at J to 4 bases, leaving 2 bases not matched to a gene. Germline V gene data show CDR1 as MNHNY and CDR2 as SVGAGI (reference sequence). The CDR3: CASSYREGYEQYF. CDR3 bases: TGTGCCAGCAGTTATCGGGAGGGGTACGAGCAGTACTTC.

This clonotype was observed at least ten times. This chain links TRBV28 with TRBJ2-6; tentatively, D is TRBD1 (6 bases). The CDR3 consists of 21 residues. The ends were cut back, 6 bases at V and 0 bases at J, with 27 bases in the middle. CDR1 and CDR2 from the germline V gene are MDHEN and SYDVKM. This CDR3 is CASSKRQLQGSLGSGANVLTF. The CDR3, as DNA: TGTGCCAGCAGCAAGAGACAACTACAGGGTTCACTGGGCTCTGGGGCCAACGTCCTGACTTTC.